The entry that follows covers one T cell receptor beta chain sequence. Primers included in the PCR were 60 Vbeta and 13 Jbeta primers. Some clones are missing from TCRdb's copy, which holds only in-frame ones; the method was immunoSEQ multiplex PCR. Here the sample spans under 200,000 clones, 65% to 85% being singletons. The record originates from a study of cytomegalovirus exposure and HLA in healthy donors. Germline V gives CDR1 KGHSH, CDR2 LQKENI. With 3 bases clipped from V and 5 bases from J, the junction kept 4 bases outside the gene matches. This CDR3 spans 14 amino acids. V and J are TRBV18 and TRBJ2-1, with 7 positions matching TRBD1. The receptor was derived from a woman in her thirties or forties in good health and CMV-seropositive. Sequenced input: PBMCs. CDR3 nucleotides: TGTGCCAGCTCACCGGAAACAGGGGACAATGAGCAGTTCTTC. Translated: CASSPETGDNEQFF.